Following are 24 T cell receptor beta chains from one sample sequenced in a study of cytomegalovirus exposure and HLA in healthy donors. A multiplex PCR was run with 60 Vbeta primers and 13 Jbeta primers. TCRdb's table, derived via immunoSEQ multiplex PCR, lists solely in-frame clones and lacks some. Of some 200,000 clones in the sample, approximately 85% were seen once. Specimen: PBMCs. Source of these receptors: a woman under 30 in good health and CMV-seronegative.

CDR3 in amino acids: CASSGRTGNYGYTF. The DNA for the CDR3 is TGTGCCAGCTCGGGTCGGACAGGCAACTATGGCTACACCTTC. The J gene is TRBJ1-2, the V gene TRBV18; TRBD1 matches 7 bases. The CDR3 length is 14 residues. Looked up from germline, CDR1 is KGHSH and CDR2 is LQKENI. The trim removed 6 bases at V and 2 bases at J, leaving 6 bases unmatched.

This rearrangement joins TRBV19 to TRBJ1-5, with D perhaps matching TRBD1 (5 bases). Looked up from germline, CDR1 is LNHDA and CDR2 is SQIVND (reference sequence). V lost 5 bases and J 3 bases, leaving 17 bases between the germline ends. The CDR3 spans 16 residues. The DNA for the CDR3 is TGTGCCAGTAGTGGGCAGGGCCACGTTCTCAATCAGCCCCAGCATTTT. It yields the protein CASSGQGHVLNQPQHF.

The chain is built from TRBV7-9 and TRBJ2-5; 9 bases are a match to TRBD1. Trimming removed 1 base from V and 4 bases from J; junction bases left unmatched: 7. This CDR3 is 16 amino acids long. Germline CDR1 SEHNR, CDR2 FQNEAQ (reference sequence). CDR3 nucleotide sequence: TGTGCCAGCAGCTTAGAGACAGGGGGACTAATAGAGACCCAGTACTTC. The encoded protein is CASSLETGGLIETQYF. Complete variable domain (other parts from reference TRBV7-9 and TRBJ2-5): DTGVSQNPRHKITKRGQNVTFRCDPISEHNRLYWYRQTLGQGPEFLTYFQNEAQLEKSRLLSDRFSAERPKGSFSTLEIQRTEQGDSAMYLCASSLETGGLIETQYFGPGTRLLVL.

The chain uses TRBV28 and TRBJ2-5, with 11 bases matching TRBD2. V shed 2 bases and J 1 base; nucleotides not matched to a gene: 6. Germline V gene lookup returns CDR1 MDHEN and CDR2 SYDVKM. The CDR3 sequence is 17 residues long. This CDR3 reads CASSLTLLAGGQETQYF. The CDR3 DNA is TGTGCCAGCAGTTTAACTCTCCTAGCGGGAGGCCAAGAGACCCAGTACTTC.

As regards this clone: Relative to the germline gene, one junction end is altered; a read error may explain this. This chain joins TRBV7-8 and TRBJ1-6; tentative D call: TRBD1 (5 bases). The CDR3 length is 14 residues. Germline assignment: CDR1 SGHVS and CDR2 FQNEAQ. CDR3 loop: CASSSGTVNSPLHF. CDR3 sequence (DNA): TGTGCCAGCAGCTCCGGGACTGTAAATTCCCCCCTCCACTTT.

CDR3 in amino acids: CASSQDQGIAIYEQYF. The DNA of the CDR3 is TGCGCCAGCAGCCAAGATCAGGGGATAGCGATCTACGAGCAGTACTTC. The rearrangement links TRBV4-1 to TRBJ2-7; D possibly corresponds to TRBD1 (6 bases). V was shortened by 0 bases and J by 3 bases, with 15 bases between the two germline ends. The CDR3 is 16 amino acids. Looked up from germline, CDR1 is MGHRA and CDR2 is YSYEKL.

The chain links TRBV6-5 to TRBJ2-7; 8 nucleotides align to TRBD1. The ends lost 5 bases at V and 4 bases at J; junction bases unmatched: 10. Germline V gene data show CDR1 as MNHEY and CDR2 as SVGAGI. This CDR3 is 15 amino acids long. The CDR3 reads CASSLQGAGPYEQYF. The CDR3 DNA follows: TGTGCCAGCAGTCTCCAGGGGGCAGGGCCGTACGAGCAGTACTTC.

The chain links TRBV28 to TRBJ2-3; 7 bases align to TRBD1. The CDR3 extends over 17 amino acids. Germline V gene lookup returns CDR1 MDHEN and CDR2 SYDVKM. Trimming took 3 bases from V and 1 from J; bases not matched to a gene: 10. The CDR3 here is CASSFQKQGRGTDTQYF. The CDR3 DNA sequence: TGTGCCAGCAGTTTCCAAAAACAGGGGCGTGGCACAGATACGCAGTATTTT.

CDR3 DNA sequence: TGCGCCAGCAGCTTGGCAGGGGGCAGAGCAGATACGCAGTATTTT. Amino acid sequence: CASSLAGGRADTQYF. The rearrangement uses TRBV5-1 and TRBJ2-3; 8 nucleotides align to TRBD1. There are 15 residues in the CDR3. CDR1 is SGHRS and CDR2 is YFSETQ in the germline V gene. With V trimmed by 0 bases and J by 4 bases, 4 bases remained unmatched.

In this sample, this clone turned up a few times. Other DNA sequences in the same sample also yield this CDR3. CDR3 protein: CASSSGQLYGYTF. As DNA, the CDR3 is TGTGCCAGCAGTTCTGGACAACTTTATGGCTACACCTTC. The chain is built from TRBV27 and TRBJ1-2; D may be TRBD1 (5 bases). Trimming left V 4 bases short and J 5 bases short, with 11 bases between. Germline V gives CDR1 MNHEY, CDR2 SMNVEV (reference sequence). The CDR3 is 13 residues long.

The J gene is TRBJ2-5, the V gene TRBV5-6, with 12 bases matching TRBD2. The trim removed 4 bases at V and 5 bases at J, leaving 3 bases unmatched. CDR1 and CDR2 (germline): SGHDT, YYEEEE. The CDR3 is 14 residues long. In DNA, the CDR3 is TGTGCCAGCAGCCTAGCGGGAGGGCCGGAGACCCAGTACTTC. Translating gives CASSLAGGPETQYF.

Only a few counts were recorded for this clone. V is TRBV18 and J is TRBJ1-4; D is undetermined. This CDR3 is built from 13 residues. Germline V gene sequence: CDR1 KGHSH, CDR2 LQKENI. The V gene lost 4 bases and the J gene lost 7 bases, with 10 bases spanning the gap. The CDR3 reads CASSRGRSEKLFF. CDR3 in DNA: TGTGCCAGCTCACGAGGGAGGAGTGAAAAACTGTTTTTT.

The chain has TRBV7-9 and TRBJ2-2; TRBD2 matches 13 bases. Germline CDR1 and CDR2: SEHNR and FQNEAQ (reference sequence). With V trimmed by 2 bases and J by 6 bases, 9 bases remained unmatched. This CDR3 is 18 amino acids long. CDR3 nucleotide sequence: TGTGCCAGCAGCTTATGGGGCTCGACTAGCGGGAGGCCCGGGGAGCTGTTTTTT. Translation gives CASSLWGSTSGRPGELFF.

The rearrangement joins TRBV15 to TRBJ2-1, with 9 bases lining up with TRBD2. In germline, CDR1 is LNHNV, CDR2 YYDKDF (reference sequence). The CDR3 totals 14 residues. Germline trimming cut 6 bases from V and 9 bases from J; bases unmatched to any gene: 9. CDR3: CATRGLANWGEQFF. The CDR3 DNA reads TGTGCCACCAGAGGACTAGCGAATTGGGGTGAGCAGTTCTTC.

V usage is TRBV11-2 and J usage is TRBJ2-7, with 9 nucleotides matching TRBD2. Per the germline V gene, CDR1 is SGHAT and CDR2 is FQNNGV. The ends lost 5 bases at V and 0 bases at J; junction bases unmatched: 8. The CDR3 is 16 amino acids. CDR3 bases: TGTGCCAGCAGCCCGAGACTAGCGGTAAGCTCCTACGAGCAGTACTTC. This sequence encodes CASSPRLAVSSYEQYF.

The chain joins TRBV5-6 to TRBJ2-3; D gene uncertain. From germline, CDR1 is SGHDT and CDR2 YYEEEE. With 0 bases removed from V and 7 bases from J, the gap between germline ends came to 18 bases. CDR3 length equals 16 residues. The CDR3 is CASSLAATRGTYTQYF. The CDR3 nucleotides read TGTGCCAGCAGCTTGGCGGCAACAAGAGGCACCTATACGCAGTATTTT.

The rearrangement joins TRBV19 to TRBJ2-1; D is undetermined. Per germline, CDR1 LNHDA and CDR2 SQIVND (reference sequence). The CDR3 sequence is 16 residues long. The V gene lost 5 bases and the J gene lost 0 bases, with 14 bases spanning the gap. The CDR3 protein is CASSALWSLSYNEQFF. The DNA for the CDR3 is TGTGCCAGTAGTGCCCTCTGGAGCCTCTCCTACAATGAGCAGTTCTTC.

This sequence joins TRBV5-6 and TRBJ2-3, with D tentatively TRBD1 (6 bases). The V gene lost 0 bases and the J gene lost 4 bases, with 12 bases spanning the gap. Per the germline V gene, CDR1 is SGHDT and CDR2 is YYEEEE. The CDR3 spans 15 residues. This CDR3 reads CASSLDQGMADTQYF. CDR3 bases: TGTGCCAGCAGCTTGGACCAGGGGATGGCAGATACGCAGTATTTT.

In DNA, the CDR3 is TGTGCCAGCAGTGGAGCAGGGGCAGGGTATCAGCCCCAGCATTTT. It specifies CASSGAGAGYQPQHF. The chain employs TRBV27 and TRBJ1-5, with D perhaps matching TRBD1 (6 bases). With 5 bases removed from V and 5 bases from J, the gap between germline ends came to 16 bases. The CDR3 spans 15 residues. Germline CDR1 and CDR2: MNHEY and SMNVEV (reference sequence).

This sequence joins TRBV29-1 and TRBJ2-1, with 8 positions matching TRBD2. In germline, CDR1 is SQVTM, CDR2 ANQGSEA. After removal of 3 bases from V and 4 bases from J, the junction contained 8 bases not matched to a gene. CDR3 length equals 15 residues. The CDR3 region has the DNA TGCAGCGTTGATCTGCGGGAGGCACAATACAATGAGCAGTTCTTC. Protein: CSVDLREAQYNEQFF.

The chain recombines TRBV28 with TRBJ1-1, with D perhaps matching TRBD1 (5 bases). CDR3 length: 16 amino acids. Trimming took off 5 bases at V and 4 bases at J, with 20 bases between the two ends. The germline CDR1 and CDR2 sequences are MDHEN and SYDVKM. The chain's CDR3 is CASSPSSGAWGTEAFF. The CDR3 DNA reads as TGTGCCAGCAGTCCATCATCTGGGGCTTGGGGCACTGAAGCTTTCTTT. The variable domain in full, completed from reference TRBV28 and TRBJ1-1, reads DVKVTQSSRYLVKRTGEKVFLECVQDMDHENMFWYRQDPGLGLRLIYFSYDVKMKEKGDIPEGYSVSREKKERFSLILESASTNQTSMYLCASSPSSGAWGTEAFFGQGTRLTVV.

This clone has just one count. The rearrangement joins TRBV10-3 to TRBJ2-7; 7 bases agree with TRBD1. Per the germline V gene, CDR1 is ENHRY and CDR2 is SYGVKD. This CDR3 has 15 amino acids. Losses at the gene ends were 3 bases for V and 4 bases for J; bases not matched to a gene: 9. CDR3 amino acids: CAISEEGTAEYEQYF. CDR3 coding DNA: TGTGCCATCAGTGAAGAAGGGACAGCTGAATACGAGCAGTACTTC.

J is TRBJ2-1 and V is TRBV5-1, with 12 bases fitting TRBD2. V shed 4 bases and J 10 bases; nucleotides not matched to a gene: 15. CDR1 SGHRS and CDR2 YFSETQ come from the germline V gene. The CDR3 consists of 17 residues. CDR3 sequence: CASSTSGASGRAQEQFF. The CDR3 bases are TGCGCCAGCAGCACGAGTGGGGCTAGCGGGAGGGCCCAGGAGCAGTTCTTC.

The chain couples TRBV15 to TRBJ2-5; D perhaps matches TRBD1 (6 bases). V lost 0 bases, J lost 3 bases, and 8 bases lay in between. The germline V gene has CDR1 LNHNV and CDR2 YYDKDF (reference sequence). The CDR3 consists of 14 residues. CDR3: CATSREQGEETQYF. The DNA for the CDR3 is TGTGCCACCAGCAGAGAACAGGGAGAAGAGACCCAGTACTTC.